Each of the 12 T cell receptor beta chains below was sequenced from the same sample in a study of cytomegalovirus exposure and HLA in healthy donors. Primers for the PCR totalled 60 Vbeta and 13 Jbeta. Libraries were prepared by immunoSEQ multiplex PCR; TCRdb keeps only in-frame clonotypes and omits some of them. The table has about 150,000 clones, approximately 80% seen once. Source material: PBMCs. The receptors originated from a woman aged 45 to 65 in good health and CMV-seropositive.

V is TRBV7-9 and J is TRBJ2-3; 7 positions match TRBD1. Germline CDR1 SEHNR, CDR2 FQNEAQ (reference sequence). The CDR3 is 15 residues long. The junction had 5 bases not matched to a gene; V was cut back by 4 bases and J by 1 base. The CDR3 DNA follows: TGTGCCAGCAGCTCAATGGGGACAGGCACAGATACGCAGTATTTT. Translation: CASSSMGTGTDTQYF.

The V call is TRBV18, the J call TRBJ2-7; 7 bases line up with TRBD1. The germline gives CDR1 KGHSH, CDR2 LQKENI. V gave up 3 bases and J gave up 3 bases; unmatched junction bases: 5. This CDR3 has 14 amino acids. The CDR3 region has the DNA TGTGCCAGCTCACCGGGACAGACTTTCTACGAGCAGTACTTC. Protein product: CASSPGQTFYEQYF.

The V gene is TRBV10-3, the J gene TRBJ2-3, with 8 bases identical to TRBD2. The CDR3 has 14 residues. The trim removed 6 bases at V and 8 bases at J, leaving 10 bases unmatched. Per germline, CDR1 ENHRY and CDR2 SYGVKD. The DNA for the CDR3 is TGTGCCATCAGGCCAGTTAGCGGGGCCCTTACGCAGTATTTT. Translated, it gives CAIRPVSGALTQYF.

Note on this clone: A junction end diverges from the germline sequence, so it may reflect a read error. This chain links TRBV7-7 with TRBJ2-5, with 10 bases fitting TRBD2. Germline V CDR1 and CDR2: SSHAT, FNYEAQ (reference sequence). The CDR3 covers 17 residues. The chain's CDR3 is CASSLEVGLANGETQYF. CDR3 in DNA: TGTGCTAGCAGCTTAGAAGTGGGACTAGCGAACGGAGAGACCCAGTACTTC.

The gene calls are TRBV4-1 and TRBJ1-2; 8 bases match TRBD1. The germline V gene has CDR1 MGHRA and CDR2 YSYEKL. The V gene end was trimmed by 3 bases and the J gene end by 1 base; junction bases not matched to a gene: 7. CDR3 length: 16 amino acids. CDR3 in amino acids: CASSQYLQGDNYGYTF. The CDR3 DNA follows: TGCGCCAGCAGCCAGTACTTACAGGGGGATAACTATGGCTACACCTTC.

V and J are TRBV30 and TRBJ2-2; maybe TRBD1 (6 bases). Looked up from germline, CDR1 is GTSNPN and CDR2 is SVGIG (reference sequence). CDR3 size: 15 residues. The V gene lost 3 bases and the J gene lost 2 bases, with 13 bases spanning the gap. CDR3 in amino acids: CAWSTNRANTGELFF. Here the CDR3 DNA reads TGTGCCTGGAGCACAAACAGGGCAAACACCGGGGAGCTGTTTTTT.

The genes are TRBV11-2 and TRBJ2-1; a weak D match, TRBD2 (5 bases). The V gene lost 1 base and the J gene lost 1 base, with 8 bases spanning the gap. The germline CDR1 and CDR2 sequences are SGHAT and FQNNGV. The CDR3 is 15 amino acids. CDR3 protein: CASSLGGRSYNEQFF. The DNA for the CDR3 is TGTGCCAGCAGCTTAGGAGGGCGTTCCTACAATGAGCAGTTCTTC.

This chain joins TRBV10-3 and TRBJ1-1; 7 bases map to TRBD1. The CDR3 sequence is 14 residues long. CDR1 and CDR2 (germline): ENHRY, SYGVKD. V lost 10 bases to trimming and J lost 5 bases; unmatched junction nucleotides: 13. The CDR3 here is CATKVGGQGTEAFF. The CDR3 DNA reads TGTGCCACTAAAGTAGGGGGCCAGGGGACTGAAGCTTTCTTT.

This clone was found a few times. The J gene is TRBJ2-7, the V gene TRBV5-6; D is possibly TRBD1 (5 bases). The germline V gene has CDR1 SGHDT and CDR2 YYEEEE. Trimming removed 2 bases at V and 2 bases at J, with 8 bases between. The CDR3 contains 13 residues. CDR3 sequence: CASSFGAAYEQYF. As DNA, the CDR3 is TGTGCCAGCAGCTTTGGGGCAGCCTACGAGCAGTACTTC.

CDR3 sequence reads: CATSRELAGEAFF. The CDR3, as DNA: TGTGCCACCAGCAGAGAGTTGGCAGGTGAAGCTTTCTTT. The rearrangement links TRBV15 to TRBJ1-1; unclear D gene. The CDR3 consists of 13 residues. Trimming removed 0 bases from V and 7 bases from J, with 9 bases in between. Germline CDR1 is LNHNV and CDR2 is YYDKDF (reference sequence).

The V and J genes are TRBV2 and TRBJ2-1; 10 bases agree with TRBD1. The V segment lost 8 bases and the J segment 6 bases; nucleotides outside the gene matches: 7. Germline V gene lookup returns CDR1 SNHLY and CDR2 FYNNEI. The CDR3 is 14 residues long. CDR3 coding DNA: TGTGCCAGCCAAAGCGGGACAGGGGCCAATGAGCAGTTCTTC. Encoded protein: CASQSGTGANEQFF.

The rearrangement joins TRBV5-4 to TRBJ1-1, with D maybe TRBD1 (6 bases). This CDR3 spans 12 amino acids. Per the germline V gene, CDR1 is SGHNT and CDR2 is YYREEE (reference sequence). V was pared by 7 bases and J by 5 bases, with 12 bases between. CDR3 in amino acids: CASHRVGTEAFF. The CDR3 nucleotides read TGTGCCAGCCACAGGGTTGGAACTGAAGCTTTCTTT.